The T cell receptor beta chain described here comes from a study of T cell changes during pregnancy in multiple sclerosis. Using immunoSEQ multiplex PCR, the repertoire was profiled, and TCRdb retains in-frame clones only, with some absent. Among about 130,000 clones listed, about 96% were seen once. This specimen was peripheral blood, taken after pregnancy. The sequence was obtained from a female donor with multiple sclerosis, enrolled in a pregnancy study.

In DNA, the CDR3 is TGTGCCAGCAGACTCCCCGGAACAGGGGGAAATCAGCCCCAGCATTTT. This encodes CASRLPGTGGNQPQHF. The rearrangement links TRBV28 to TRBJ1-5, with TRBD1 matching over 8 bases. The CDR3 is 16 amino acids. Looked up from germline, CDR1 is MDHEN and CDR2 is SYDVKM. V gave up 6 bases and J gave up 4 bases; unmatched junction bases: 11.